This T cell receptor (beta chain) was sequenced for a study of cytomegalovirus exposure and HLA in healthy donors. Amplification used 60 Vbeta primers and 13 Jbeta primers. Produced via immunoSEQ multiplex PCR; TCRdb's table is partial and in-frame only. The sample includes 150,000 to 200,000 clones, about four fifths seen only once; the top ten take around 1.7%. A remark on this clone: The antigen is undetermined. One end of the junction does not line up with germline, which may come from a read error.

Study-wide findings and caveats: An ancestry cluster, one associated with Asian ancestry, reportedly showed fewer N-insertions than the approximately 670-donor mean in a later analysis. Cytomegalovirus-associated TCR beta chains were listed, numbering under 200.

Specimen: PBMCs. This receptor was identified in a woman under 30 in good health and CMV-seronegative.

The CDR3 region is CASSSGTSGRGDTQYF. CDR3 DNA: TGTGCTAGCAGTTCAGGGACTAGCGGGAGAGGGGATACGCAGTATTTT. V is TRBV7-7 and J is TRBJ2-3; 14 nucleotides line up with TRBD2. There are 16 residues in the CDR3. Per the germline V gene, CDR1 is SSHAT and CDR2 is FNYEAQ (reference sequence).